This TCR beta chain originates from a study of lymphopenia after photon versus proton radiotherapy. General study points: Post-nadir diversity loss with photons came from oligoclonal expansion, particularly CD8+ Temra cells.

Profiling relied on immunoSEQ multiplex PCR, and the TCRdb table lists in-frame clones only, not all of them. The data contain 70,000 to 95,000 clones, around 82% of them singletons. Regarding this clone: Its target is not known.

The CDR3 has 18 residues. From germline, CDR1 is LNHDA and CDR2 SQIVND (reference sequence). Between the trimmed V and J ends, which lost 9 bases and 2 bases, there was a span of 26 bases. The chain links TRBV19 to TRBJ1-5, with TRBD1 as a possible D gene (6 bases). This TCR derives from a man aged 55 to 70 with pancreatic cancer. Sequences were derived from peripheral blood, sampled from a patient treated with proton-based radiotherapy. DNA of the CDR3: TGTGCCAGGGCTGGCGGGGGCGAAGCAAGAGGTGGCAATCAGCCCCAGCATTTT. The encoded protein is CARAGGGEARGGNQPQHF.